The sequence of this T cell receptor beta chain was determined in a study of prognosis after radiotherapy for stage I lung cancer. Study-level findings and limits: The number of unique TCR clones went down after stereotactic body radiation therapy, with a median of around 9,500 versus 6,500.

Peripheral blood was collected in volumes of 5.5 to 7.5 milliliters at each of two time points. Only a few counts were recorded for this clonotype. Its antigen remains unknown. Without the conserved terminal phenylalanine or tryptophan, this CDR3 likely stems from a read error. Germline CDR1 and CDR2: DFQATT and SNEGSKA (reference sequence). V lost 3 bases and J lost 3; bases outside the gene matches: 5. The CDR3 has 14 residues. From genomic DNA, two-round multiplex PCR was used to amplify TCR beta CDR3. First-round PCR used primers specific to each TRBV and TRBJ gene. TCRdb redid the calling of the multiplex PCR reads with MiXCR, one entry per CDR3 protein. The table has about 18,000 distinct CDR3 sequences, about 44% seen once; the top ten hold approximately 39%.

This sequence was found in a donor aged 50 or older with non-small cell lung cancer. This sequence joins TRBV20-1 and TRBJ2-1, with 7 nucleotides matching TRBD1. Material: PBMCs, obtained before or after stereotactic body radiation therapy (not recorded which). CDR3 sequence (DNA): TGCAGTGCTAGTGACAGGGTGGACTACAATGAGCAGTTCTCC. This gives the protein CSASDRVDYNEQFS.